This T cell receptor (beta chain) was sequenced in a study of T-cell reconstitution after alpha-beta-depleted transplantation in children. This clonotype was detected a few times. Its antigen is still unknown. Using unique molecular identifiers, the investigators prepared the TCRbeta library. Using its own MiXCR run on the PCR reads, TCRdb lists one record per CDR3 protein. The sample carries about a million distinct CDR3 sequences, 25% to 30% recorded once. J lost 4 bases, V lost 1 base, and 3 bases had no gene match. Germline V gene data show CDR1 as MGHDK and CDR2 as SYGVNS. The CDR3 runs to 15 residues. Study-level points and caveats: At one year after transplant, newly produced T cells mostly accounted for T-cell counts and diversity.

The V gene is TRBV25-1, the J gene TRBJ1-2, with TRBD1 matching 10 bases. The sequence came from a boy in the first two years of life who had a stem cell transplant for SCID, so the T cells may come from the graft donor. This specimen was PBMCs, mostly from graft donor cells, taken 360 days after TCRalphabeta/CD19-depleted stem cell transplant. The CDR3: CASSEWTGGSYGYTF. CDR3 coding DNA: TGTGCCAGCAGTGAATGGACAGGGGGGAGCTATGGCTACACCTTC.